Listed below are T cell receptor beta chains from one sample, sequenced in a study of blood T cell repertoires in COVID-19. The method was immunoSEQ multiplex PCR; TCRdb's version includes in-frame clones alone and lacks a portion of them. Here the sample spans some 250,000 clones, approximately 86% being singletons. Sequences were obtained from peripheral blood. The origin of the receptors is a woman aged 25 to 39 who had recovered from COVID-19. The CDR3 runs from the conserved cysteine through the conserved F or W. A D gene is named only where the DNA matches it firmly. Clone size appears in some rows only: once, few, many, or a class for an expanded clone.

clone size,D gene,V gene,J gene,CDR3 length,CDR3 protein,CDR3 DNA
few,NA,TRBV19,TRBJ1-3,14,CASSIGHSGNTIYF,TGTGCCAGTAGTATTGGACACTCTGGAAACACCATATATTTT
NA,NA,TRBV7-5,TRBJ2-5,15,CVRSNERTEQETQYF,TGTGTCAGAAGCAACGAGAGGACAGAGCAAGAGACCCAGTACTTC
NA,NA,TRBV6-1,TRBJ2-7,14,CASSEHQGPYEQYF,TGTGCCAGCAGTGAACACCAGGGCCCCTACGAGCAATACTTC
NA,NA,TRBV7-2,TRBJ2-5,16,CASSPPGQTYQETQYF,TGTGCCAGCAGCCCCCCGGGACAAACGTACCAAGAGACCCAGTACTTC
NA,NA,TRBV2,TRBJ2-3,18,CASSEAPGGASRTDTQYF,TGTGCCAGCAGTGAAGCTCCCGGCGGCGCCTCGAGGACAGATACGCAGTATTTT
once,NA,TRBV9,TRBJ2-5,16,CASSVGTSPGFVTQYF,TGTGCCAGCAGCGTCGGAACTAGCCCAGGATTTGTGACCCAGTACTTC
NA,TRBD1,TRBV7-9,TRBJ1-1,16,CASSPYKGQPNTEAFF,TGTGCCAGCAGCCCGTACAAGGGACAGCCAAACACTGAAGCTTTCTTT
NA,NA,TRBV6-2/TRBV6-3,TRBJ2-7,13,CASSPTETYEQYF,TGTGCCAGCAGCCCCACAGAGACCTACGAGCAGTACTTC
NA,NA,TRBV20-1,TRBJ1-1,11,CSANRDTEAFF,TGCAGTGCTAACAGGGACACTGAAGCTTTCTTT
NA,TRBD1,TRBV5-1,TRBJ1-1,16,CASSLSSGTGGTEAFF,TGCGCCAGCAGCTTATCCTCCGGGACAGGGGGCACTGAAGCTTTCTTT
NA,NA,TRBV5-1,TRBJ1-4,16,CASSPLGGLTNEKLFF,TGCGCCAGCAGCCCCCTGGGAGGGCTAACTAATGAAAAACTGTTTTTT
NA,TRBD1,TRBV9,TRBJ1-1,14,CASSPTGTGPEAFF,TGTGCCAGCAGCCCGACAGGGACAGGGCCTGAAGCTTTCTTT
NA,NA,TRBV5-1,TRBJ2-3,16,CASSLAYRGSTDTQYF,TGCGCCAGCAGCTTGGCTTATAGGGGCAGCACAGATACGCAGTATTTT
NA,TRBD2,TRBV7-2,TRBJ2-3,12,CASSLGLAGQYF,TGTGCCAGCAGCTTAGGACTAGCGGGGCAGTATTTT
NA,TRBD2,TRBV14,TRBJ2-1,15,CASSRTAGGYNEQFF,TGTGCCAGCAGCCGGACAGCGGGGGGGTACAATGAGCAGTTCTTC
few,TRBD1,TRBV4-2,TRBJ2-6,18,CASSGRDRGQSGANVLTF,TGTGCCAGCAGCGGACGGGACAGGGGGCAGAGTGGGGCCAACGTCCTGACTTTC
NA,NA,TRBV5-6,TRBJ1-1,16,CASSLWQGPLGAEAFF,TGTGCCAGCAGCTTGTGGCAGGGGCCCCTCGGGGCTGAAGCTTTCTTT
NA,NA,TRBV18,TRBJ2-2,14,CASSPRQNTGELFF,TGTGCCAGCTCACCTAGACAGAACACCGGGGAGCTGTTTTTT
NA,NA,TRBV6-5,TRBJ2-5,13,CASSSTRVETQYF,TGTGCCAGCAGTTCCACCCGCGTGGAGACCCAGTACTTC
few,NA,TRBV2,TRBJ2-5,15,CASSDSGMYQETQYF,TGTGCCAGCAGCGATTCGGGGATGTACCAAGAGACCCAGTACTTC
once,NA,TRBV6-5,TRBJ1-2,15,CASRSQEVPNYGYTF,TGTGCCAGCAGAAGCCAGGAAGTCCCTAACTATGGCTACACCTTC
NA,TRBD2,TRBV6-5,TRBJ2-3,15,CASRLAGGREDTQYF,TGTGCCAGCAGGCTAGCGGGGGGGCGCGAAGATACGCAGTATTTT
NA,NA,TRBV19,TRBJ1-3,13,CASGGSSGNTIYF,TGTGCCAGTGGAGGGAGCTCTGGAAACACCATATATTTT
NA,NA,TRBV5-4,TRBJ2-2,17,CASSGRLQGLNTGELFF,TGTGCCAGCAGCGGGCGACTCCAGGGGTTGAACACCGGGGAGCTGTTTTTT
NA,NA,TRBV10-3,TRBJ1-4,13,CAISVQQGGQLFF,TGTGCCATCAGTGTCCAGCAGGGAGGGCAACTGTTTTTT
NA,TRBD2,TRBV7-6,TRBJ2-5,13,CASSLSGGETQYF,TGTGCCAGCAGCCTTAGCGGGGGGGAGACCCAGTACTTC
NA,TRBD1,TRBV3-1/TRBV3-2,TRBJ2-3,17,CASSQDNPGQGRDTQYF,TGTGCCAGCAGCCAAGATAATCCGGGACAGGGGAGAGATACGCAGTATTTT
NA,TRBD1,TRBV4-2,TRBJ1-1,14,CASSQGDRNTEAFF,TGTGCCAGCAGCCAGGGGGACAGAAACACTGAAGCTTTCTTT
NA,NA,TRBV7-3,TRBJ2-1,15,CASSSTPSSYNEQFF,TGTGCCAGCAGCTCGACTCCTAGCTCCTACAATGAGCAGTTCTTC
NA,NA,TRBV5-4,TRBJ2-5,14,CASSLGASQETQYF,TGTGCCAGCAGCTTGGGAGCTAGTCAAGAGACCCAGTACTTC
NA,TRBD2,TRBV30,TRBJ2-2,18,CAWSVEGAGGLYTGELFF,TGTGCCTGGAGTGTGGAAGGAGCGGGGGGCCTATACACCGGGGAGCTGTTTTTT